These T cell receptor beta chains were read from a single sample in a study of cytomegalovirus exposure and HLA in healthy donors. Only in-frame clones appear in the TCRdb table, and some are missing; sequencing was by immunoSEQ multiplex PCR. The sample has 150,000 to 200,000 clones, roughly 86% seen once. Sequencing was carried out using PBMCs. The receptors come from a man in his thirties or forties in good health and CMV-seropositive. Both conserved end residues are trimmed from each CDR3. D genes are given only for firm matches.

j_call v_call d_call cdr3_aa
TRBJ2-1 TRBV27 TRBD2 ASSLVYGTSGGNEQF
TRBJ2-3 TRBV6-5 . ASTRLDTQY
TRBJ2-7 TRBV11-2 . ASSFLYEQY
TRBJ1-1 TRBV19 . ASSIGVNTEAF
TRBJ2-1 TRBV5-4 TRBD2 ASSLPSGGISYNEQF
TRBJ2-3 TRBV5-1 TRBD1 ASSWVTGVSTDTQY
TRBJ2-2 TRBV4-3 . ASSHRLRNPNTGELF
TRBJ1-1 TRBV6-5 . ASSYSNTEAF
TRBJ2-7 TRBV27 . ASSLERVSYEQY
TRBJ2-7 TRBV7-6 . ASSARQDGYEQY
TRBJ2-7 TRBV18 . ASSPGGASYEQY
TRBJ1-2 TRBV29-1 TRBD1 SDRTGKGYGYT
TRBJ2-7 TRBV4-1 . ASSQGHSTTYEQY
TRBJ2-7 TRBV6-6 TRBD2 ASREGHEQY
TRBJ2-7 TRBV6-6 . ASSTEYEQY
TRBJ2-1 TRBV7-7 TRBD2 ASSFAGEREQF
TRBJ2-5 TRBV7-9 TRBD2 ASRFRAAGGQHGEETQY
TRBJ1-1 TRBV19 . ASSVEGGRTTEAF
TRBJ1-4 TRBV5-1 . ASSSGQIHEKLF
TRBJ2-7 TRBV4-1 . ASSPILGGRRNYEQY
TRBJ1-1 TRBV29-1 . SAMWGGSNTEAF
TRBJ2-1 TRBV6-6 TRBD1 ASTSSRVTGGEQF
TRBJ1-4 TRBV5-4 . ASSLPPGTNEKLF
TRBJ2-7 TRBV25-1 TRBD1 ASSETGGAEQY
TRBJ2-1 TRBV27 . ASSSPGTASENEQF
TRBJ1-1 TRBV14 . ASSQALGGEAF
TRBJ1-1 TRBV5-1 . ASSPQGTEAF
TRBJ2-7 TRBV5-6 TRBD1 ASSLIQGAYEQY
TRBJ2-5 TRBV19 TRBD1 ASSPSGTGNQETQY
TRBJ1-5 TRBV10-3 TRBD1 AISATGGFNQPQH
TRBJ1-5 TRBV19 . ASSQTLNQPQH
TRBJ2-2 TRBV4-1 . ASSQGLRGAGELF
TRBJ2-7 TRBV4-1 TRBD1 ASGQGPYEQY
TRBJ1-1 TRBV19 TRBD1 ASKMEDRGKAF
TRBJ1-2 TRBV11-3 . ASSFGTADGYT
TRBJ2-1 TRBV9 . ASSIGGGGNEQF
TRBJ1-3 TRBV2 . ASTSSGNTIY
TRBJ1-5 TRBV28 . ASSSGPRNQPQH
TRBJ2-7 TRBV5-6 . ASSLFPAYEQY
TRBJ2-7 TRBV18 . ASSRAVVGLEQY
TRBJ2-7 TRBV19 . ASSMEGPGSYEQY
TRBJ2-3 TRBV6-5 . ASSYSGTDTQY
TRBJ2-7 TRBV6-1 . ASSLTAYYEQY
TRBJ2-2 TRBV6-1 TRBD2 ASSGLAELF
TRBJ1-2 TRBV29-1 . SALRGDDYGYT
TRBJ1-1 TRBV5-6 . ASSLVLRDAEAFTEAF
TRBJ2-2 TRBV30 . AWRTNWIGELF
TRBJ2-7 TRBV30 TRBD1 AWRGRGQGIEQY
TRBJ2-3 TRBV5-4 TRBD2 ASSNSGRLSDTQY
TRBJ1-2 TRBV19 . ASSAQGGDYGYT
TRBJ2-3 TRBV9 TRBD1 ARDRRRSTPTDTQY
TRBJ2-2 TRBV7-9 . ASSLGLNTGELF
TRBJ2-7 TRBV9 . ASSASGVGEQY
TRBJ2-3 TRBV25-1 . ASIGGPDTQY
TRBJ1-5 TRBV7-2 . ASSLAGQWGNQPQH
TRBJ2-7 TRBV5-1 . ASSVQVSPYEQY
TRBJ2-7 TRBV27 . ASTYSLGYEQY
TRBJ2-1 TRBV28 TRBD1 ASSLPGTGSNEQF
TRBJ1-5 TRBV29-1 TRBD1 SVEEWDREVFNQPQH